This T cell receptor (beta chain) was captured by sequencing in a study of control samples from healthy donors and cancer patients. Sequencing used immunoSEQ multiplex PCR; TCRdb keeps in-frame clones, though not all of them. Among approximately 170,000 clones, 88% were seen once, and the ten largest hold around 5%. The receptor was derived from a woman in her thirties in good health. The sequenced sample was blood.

The CDR3 protein is CASSLAGAGDGTEAFF. DNA for the CDR3: TGTGCCAGCAGCTTAGCCGGGGCAGGGGACGGCACTGAAGCTTTCTTT. The chain recombines TRBV7-9 with TRBJ1-1, with D possibly matching TRBD1 (6 bases). V was clipped by 0 bases and J by 4 bases, with 15 bases between them. CDR3 size: 16 residues. Germline CDR1 reads SEHNR; CDR2 reads FQNEAQ (reference sequence).